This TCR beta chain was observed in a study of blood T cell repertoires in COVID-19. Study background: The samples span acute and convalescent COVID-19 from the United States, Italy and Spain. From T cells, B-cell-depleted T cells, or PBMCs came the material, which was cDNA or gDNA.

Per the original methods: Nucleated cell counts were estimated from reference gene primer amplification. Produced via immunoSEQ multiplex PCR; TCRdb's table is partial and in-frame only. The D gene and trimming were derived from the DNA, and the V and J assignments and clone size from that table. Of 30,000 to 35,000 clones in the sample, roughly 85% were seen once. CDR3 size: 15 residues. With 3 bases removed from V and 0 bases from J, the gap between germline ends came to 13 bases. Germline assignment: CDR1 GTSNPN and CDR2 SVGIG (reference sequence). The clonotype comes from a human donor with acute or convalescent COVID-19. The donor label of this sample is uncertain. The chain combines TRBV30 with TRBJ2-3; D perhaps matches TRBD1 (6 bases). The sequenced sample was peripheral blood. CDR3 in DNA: TGTGCCTGGAGATCAGGGGATACTAGCACAGATACGCAGTATTTT. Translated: CAWRSGDTSTDTQYF.